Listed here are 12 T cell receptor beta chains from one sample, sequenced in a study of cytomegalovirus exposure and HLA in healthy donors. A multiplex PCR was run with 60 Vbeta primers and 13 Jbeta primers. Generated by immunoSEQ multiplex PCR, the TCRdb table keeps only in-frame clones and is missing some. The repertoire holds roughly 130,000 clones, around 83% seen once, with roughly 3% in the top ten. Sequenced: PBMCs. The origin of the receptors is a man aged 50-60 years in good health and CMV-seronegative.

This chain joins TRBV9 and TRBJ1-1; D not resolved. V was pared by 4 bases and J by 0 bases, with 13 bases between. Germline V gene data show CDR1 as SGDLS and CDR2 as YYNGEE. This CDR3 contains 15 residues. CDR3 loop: CASSLMVQMNTEAFF. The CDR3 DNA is TGTGCCAGCAGCCTGATGGTACAGATGAACACTGAAGCTTTCTTT.

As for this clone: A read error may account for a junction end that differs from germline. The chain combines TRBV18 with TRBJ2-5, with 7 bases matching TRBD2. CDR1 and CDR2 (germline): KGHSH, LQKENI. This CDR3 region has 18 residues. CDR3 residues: CASSPITWTGGNQETQYF. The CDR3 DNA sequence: TGTGCCAGCTCACCAATCACGTGGACGGGGGGAAACCAGGAGACCCAGTACTTC.

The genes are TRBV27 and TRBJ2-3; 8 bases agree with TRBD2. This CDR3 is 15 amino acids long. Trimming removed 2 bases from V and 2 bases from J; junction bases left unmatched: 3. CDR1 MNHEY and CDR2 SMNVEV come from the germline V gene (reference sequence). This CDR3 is CASSLRGGITDTQYF. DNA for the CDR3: TGTGCCAGCAGTTTACGGGGGGGGATCACAGATACGCAGTATTTT.

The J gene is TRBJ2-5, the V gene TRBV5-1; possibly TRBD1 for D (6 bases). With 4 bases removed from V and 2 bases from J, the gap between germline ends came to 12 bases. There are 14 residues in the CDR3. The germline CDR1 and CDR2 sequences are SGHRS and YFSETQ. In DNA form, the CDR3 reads TGCGCCAGCAGCCACGGGACAAATCAAGAGACCCAGTACTTC. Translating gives CASSHGTNQETQYF.

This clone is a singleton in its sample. The CDR3 nucleotides read TGCAGTGCCACAGGGGACGGTGAAGCTTTCTTT. Translating gives CSATGDGEAFF. V gene TRBV20-1 combines with J gene TRBJ1-1, with TRBD1 identical over 7 bases. The V and J ends lost 6 bases and 7 bases, in that order; junction bases with no gene match: 5. The CDR3 totals 11 residues. Germline V CDR1 and CDR2: DFQATT, SNEGSKA (reference sequence).

DNA for the CDR3: TGTGCCAGTAGTATCCCCCGGGGTGGGTGGGACAATCAGCCCCAGCATTTT. This encodes CASSIPRGGWDNQPQHF. V gene TRBV19 combines with J gene TRBJ1-5; D is unresolved. Germline V lookup: CDR1 LNHDA, CDR2 SQIVND (reference sequence). V lost 3 bases and J 3 bases, leaving 18 bases between the germline ends. The CDR3 contains 17 residues.

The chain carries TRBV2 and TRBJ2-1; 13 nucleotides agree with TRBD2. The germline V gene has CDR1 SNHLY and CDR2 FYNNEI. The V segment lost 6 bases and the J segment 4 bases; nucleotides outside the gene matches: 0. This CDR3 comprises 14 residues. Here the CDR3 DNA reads TGTGCCAGCAGGACTAGCGGGGGGTACAATGAGCAGTTCTTC. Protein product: CASRTSGGYNEQFF.

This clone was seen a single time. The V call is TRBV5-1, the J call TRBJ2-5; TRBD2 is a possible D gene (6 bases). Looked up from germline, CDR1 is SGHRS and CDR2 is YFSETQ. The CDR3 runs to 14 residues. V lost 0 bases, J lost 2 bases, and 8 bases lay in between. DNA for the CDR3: TGCGCCAGCAGCTTGGCGGGGGTACAAGAGACCCAGTACTTC. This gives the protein CASSLAGVQETQYF.

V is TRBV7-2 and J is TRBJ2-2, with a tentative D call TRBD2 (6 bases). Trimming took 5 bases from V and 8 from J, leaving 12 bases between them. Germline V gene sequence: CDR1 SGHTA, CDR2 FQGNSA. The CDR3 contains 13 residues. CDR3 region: CASSPLAVGELFF. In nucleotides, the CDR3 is TGTGCCAGCAGCCCCTTAGCGGTTGGGGAGCTGTTTTTT.

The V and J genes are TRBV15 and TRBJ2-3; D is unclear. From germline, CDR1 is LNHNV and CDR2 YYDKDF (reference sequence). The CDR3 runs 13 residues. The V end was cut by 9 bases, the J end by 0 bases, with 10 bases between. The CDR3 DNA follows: TGTGCCACTAAAATGTATAGCACAGATACGCAGTATTTT. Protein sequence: CATKMYSTDTQYF.

Here the CDR3 reads CASRMDLGFTEAFF. DNA for the CDR3: TGTGCCAGTAGGATGGACTTAGGGTTCACTGAAGCTTTCTTT. The chain employs TRBV19 and TRBJ1-1; D is undetermined. The CDR3 is 14 residues long. CDR1 and CDR2 from the germline V gene are LNHDA and SQIVND (reference sequence). V gave up 6 bases and J gave up 4 bases, with 15 bases separating them.

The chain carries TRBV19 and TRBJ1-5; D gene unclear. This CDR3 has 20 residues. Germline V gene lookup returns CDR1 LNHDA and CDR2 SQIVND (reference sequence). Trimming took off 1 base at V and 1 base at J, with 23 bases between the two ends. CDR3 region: CASSIGPGKPKPLSNQPQHF. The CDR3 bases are TGTGCCAGTAGTATAGGTCCAGGCAAACCTAAGCCCCTGAGCAATCAGCCCCAGCATTTT.